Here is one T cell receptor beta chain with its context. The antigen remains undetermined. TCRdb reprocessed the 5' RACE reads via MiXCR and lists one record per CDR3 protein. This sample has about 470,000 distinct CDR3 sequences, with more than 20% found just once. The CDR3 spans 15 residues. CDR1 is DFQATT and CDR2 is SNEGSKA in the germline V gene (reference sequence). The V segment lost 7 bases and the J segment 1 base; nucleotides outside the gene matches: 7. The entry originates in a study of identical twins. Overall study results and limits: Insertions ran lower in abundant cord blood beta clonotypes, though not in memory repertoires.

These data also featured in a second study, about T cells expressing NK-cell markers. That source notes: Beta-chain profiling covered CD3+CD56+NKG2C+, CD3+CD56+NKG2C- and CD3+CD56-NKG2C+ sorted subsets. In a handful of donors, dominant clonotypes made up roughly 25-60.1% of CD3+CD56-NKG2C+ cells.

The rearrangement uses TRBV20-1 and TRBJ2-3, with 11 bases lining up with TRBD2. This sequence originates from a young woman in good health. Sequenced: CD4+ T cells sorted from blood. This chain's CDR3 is CSVHGLAGRTDTQYF. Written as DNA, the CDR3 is TGCAGTGTGCACGGACTAGCGGGCCGCACAGATACGCAGTATTTT.